The source of this TCR beta chain is a study of CD8+ T cells in alopecia areata. In the study overall: Administration of oral tofacitinib to treated patients was at 5 to 10 mg twice daily.

Comment on this clone: The antigen is not known.

Study-level findings and limits: Treatment with tofacitinib significantly lowered scalp clonality and reduced expanded CD8+ clones among the top 100.

cDNA reverse transcribed from extracted RNA served as the sequencing template. Sequencing used immunoSEQ multiplex PCR; TCRdb keeps in-frame clones, though not all of them. The data contain hundreds of thousands of clones, just over 65% of them singletons. The CDR3 consists of 13 residues. V lost 2 bases and J 9 bases, leaving 10 bases between the germline ends. Germline lookup yields CDR1 SGHTA and CDR2 FQGNSA. Treatment here: oral pan-JAK inhibitor, 5-10 mg twice daily. Lesional scalp tissue (obtained by punch biopsy) and peripheral blood were collected from alopecia areata patients. The rearrangement links TRBV7-2 to TRBJ2-2; weak D call: TRBD1 (6 bases). This material consisted of CD4+ T cells sorted from blood, taken at roughly week 45, from a patient treated with tofacitinib. The TCR was taken from a human donor with alopecia areata. The CDR3 loop reads CASSLQGLRELFF. In DNA form, the CDR3 reads TGTGCCAGCAGCTTACAGGGGCTGAGGGAGCTGTTTTTT.